The T cell receptor (beta chain) under discussion was sequenced for a study of OX40 agonist ivuxolimab in advanced cancers. Study context: Patients with hepatocellular carcinoma, melanoma, renal cell or head and neck cancer made up the dose-escalation patients. Overall study findings and caveats: Some nonresponders additionally presented with little normalized T-cell clonal expansion. CD4+ and CD8+ blood T cells expanded clonally by week 6 at 0.1 to 3.0 mg/kg. Among patients with partial responses at 0.1-3.0 mg/kg, clonal expansion was among the lowest.

The germline V gene has CDR1 MNHEY and CDR2 SMNVEV (reference sequence). The CDR3 covers 13 residues. Sequenced by immunoSEQ multiplex PCR; TCRdb stores in-frame clones only, minus some. Of 80,000 or so clones in the sample, roughly 87% were seen once. Regarding this clone: The antigen remains unidentified. A read error may produce the germline difference seen at one junction end. The same CDR3 is also encoded by other DNA sequences in this sample.

The sample was CD4+ or CD8+ T cells sorted from blood, taken in a trial of the OX40 agonist ivuxolimab. The TCR comes from an adult with an advanced solid tumor such as melanoma, head and neck, liver or kidney cancer. This sequence joins TRBV27 and TRBJ1-2, with a tentative D call TRBD1 (5 bases). The CDR3 DNA reads as TGCGCCAGCAGTTTAGGGGCCAAGTATGGCTACACCTTC. Amino acid sequence: CASSLGAKYGYTF.